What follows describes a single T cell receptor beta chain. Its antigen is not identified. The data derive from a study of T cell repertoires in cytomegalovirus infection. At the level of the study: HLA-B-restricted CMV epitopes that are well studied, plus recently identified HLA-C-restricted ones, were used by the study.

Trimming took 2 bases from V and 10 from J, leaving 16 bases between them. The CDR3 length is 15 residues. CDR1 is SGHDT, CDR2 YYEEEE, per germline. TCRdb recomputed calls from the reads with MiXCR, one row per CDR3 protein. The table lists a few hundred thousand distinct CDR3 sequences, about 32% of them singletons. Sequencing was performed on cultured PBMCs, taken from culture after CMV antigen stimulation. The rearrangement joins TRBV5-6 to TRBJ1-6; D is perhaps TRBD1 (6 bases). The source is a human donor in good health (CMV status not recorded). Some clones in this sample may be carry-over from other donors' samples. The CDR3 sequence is CASSFRGGLRSPLHF. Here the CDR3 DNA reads TGTGCCAGCAGCTTCAGGGGCGGCTTAAGGTCACCCCTCCACTTT.